These 27 T cell receptor beta chains were sequenced from one sample in a study of shared clonotypes between healthy human individuals. Measured with immunoSEQ multiplex PCR; TCRdb has only the in-frame clones, and not every one. The sample has some 2.3 million clones, 85% to 95% seen once. Sequencing was performed on naive CD4+ T cells from PBMCs. This sample's subset: CD45RA+ positively selected. The receptors were sampled from a young man in good health. Some clones in this sample may be carry-over from other donors' samples.

This sequence joins TRBV28 and TRBJ1-2, with a possible D match to TRBD1 (6 bases). V was shortened by 5 bases and J by 4 bases, with 11 bases between the two germline ends. The CDR3 extends over 13 amino acids. The germline CDR1 and CDR2 sequences are MDHEN and SYDVKM. CDR3 protein: CASSPDRTYGYTF. DNA of the CDR3: TGTGCCAGCAGTCCTGACAGGACCTATGGCTACACCTTC.

The chain has TRBV14 and TRBJ2-6; a weak D match, TRBD1 (5 bases). Per the germline V gene, CDR1 is SGHDN and CDR2 is FVKESK. The germline V and J ends were trimmed by 0 bases and 0 bases, with 18 bases remaining between them. CDR3 length: 20 residues. CDR3 sequence (DNA): TGTGCCAGCAGCCAAGATAGGCTCAGGACACTTTTCTCTGGGGCCAACGTCCTGACTTTC. The encoded protein is CASSQDRLRTLFSGANVLTF.

This chain links TRBV27 with TRBJ2-7, with D possibly matching TRBD1 (5 bases). The CDR3 loop spans 15 amino acids. The germline V gene has CDR1 MNHEY and CDR2 SMNVEV (reference sequence). The V gene lost 5 bases and the J gene lost 0 bases, with 14 bases spanning the gap. The CDR3 spells CASSLDARGSYEQYF. CDR3 sequence (DNA): TGTGCCAGCAGTCTCGACGCTAGGGGCTCCTACGAGCAGTACTTC.

V gene TRBV27 combines with J gene TRBJ1-5; TRBD1 is a possible D gene (6 bases). This CDR3 comprises 18 residues. The germline gives CDR1 MNHEY, CDR2 SMNVEV (reference sequence). Between the trimmed V and J ends, which lost 5 bases and 0 bases, there was a span of 20 bases. This chain's CDR3 is CASSPYRKQGPSNQPQHF. The CDR3 DNA sequence: TGTGCCAGCAGTCCATACAGGAAACAGGGACCTAGCAATCAGCCCCAGCATTTT.

This clone appeared a single time. V gene TRBV6-5 combines with J gene TRBJ1-5; 9 nucleotides line up with TRBD1. The V segment lost 6 bases and the J segment 6 bases; nucleotides outside the gene matches: 9. Germline V gene lookup returns CDR1 MNHEY and CDR2 SVGAGI. The CDR3 is made up of 15 amino acids. CDR3 sequence (DNA): TGTGCCAGCAGCTCCCGGGACAGGGTAGGTCAGCCCCAGCATTTT. Its translation is CASSSRDRVGQPQHF.

J is TRBJ2-7 and V is TRBV14, with a weak D call TRBD1 (6 bases). V gave up 4 bases and J gave up 4 bases, with 17 bases separating them. This CDR3 region has 15 residues. Germline lookup yields CDR1 SGHDN and CDR2 FVKESK. The CDR3 loop is CASSPRQVSFYEQYF. In DNA, the CDR3 is TGTGCCAGCAGCCCACGACAGGTTTCGTTTTACGAGCAGTACTTC.

The chain recombines TRBV28 with TRBJ1-5; D is ambiguous. Germline loops: CDR1 MDHEN, CDR2 SYDVKM. V gave up 6 bases and J gave up 6 bases, with 9 bases separating them. This CDR3 is built from 12 residues. The CDR3 here is CASREYSQPQHF. The CDR3 nucleotides are TGTGCCAGCAGGGAGTATAGTCAGCCCCAGCATTTT. Full variable domain (rest looked up from reference TRBV28 and TRBJ1-5): DVKVTQSSRYLVKRTGEKVFLECVQDMDHENMFWYRQDPGLGLRLIYFSYDVKMKEKGDIPEGYSVSREKKERFSLILESASTNQTSMYLCASREYSQPQHFGDGTRLSIL.

On this clone itself: This same CDR3 is encoded by further DNA sequences in the sample. The chain recombines TRBV29-1 with TRBJ1-1; no firm D call. The length of the CDR3 is 12 residues. CDR1 is SQVTM, CDR2 ANQGSEA, per germline. Trimming left V 5 bases short and J 1 base short, with 8 bases between. The CDR3 DNA sequence: TGCAGCGTTTCTTCCGGGAACACTGAAGCTTTCTTT. It is translated as CSVSSGNTEAFF.

In regard to this clone: This sample includes further DNA sequences coding for the same CDR3. CDR3 region: CASSLSGGTYEQYF. The CDR3 region has the DNA TGCGCCAGCAGCTTATCGGGAGGAACCTACGAGCAGTACTTC. The chain couples TRBV5-1 to TRBJ2-7; 7 nucleotides line up with TRBD2. The germline V gene has CDR1 SGHRS and CDR2 YFSETQ. This CDR3 contains 14 residues. With 2 bases clipped from V and 2 bases from J, the junction kept 4 bases outside the gene matches.

This clone was picked up one time. V usage is TRBV28 and J usage is TRBJ2-7, with 13 positions matching TRBD2. V gave up 8 bases and J gave up 8 bases; unmatched junction bases: 9. The CDR3 covers 14 residues. Germline V gene lookup returns CDR1 MDHEN and CDR2 SYDVKM. The CDR3 DNA reads TGTGCCAGCGGCCGGACTAGCGGGAGTAGCCAGCAGTACTTC. Translating it yields CASGRTSGSSQQYF.

The genes are TRBV6-1 and TRBJ2-7; no clear D. CDR1 is MNHNS and CDR2 is SASEGT in the germline V gene. The CDR3 has 14 residues. Trimming pared 5 bases from V and 7 bases from J, leaving 18 bases between. The CDR3 sequence is CASSWDAASREQYF. CDR3 DNA: TGTGCCAGCAGTTGGGATGCGGCCAGTAGGGAGCAGTACTTC.

Regarding this clone: Additional DNA sequences in this sample encode the identical CDR3. The gene calls are TRBV9 and TRBJ2-3; 8 bases map to TRBD2. This CDR3 is 15 amino acids long. Looked up from germline, CDR1 is SGDLS and CDR2 is YYNGEE. J lost 0 bases, V lost 2 bases, and 2 bases had no gene match. The CDR3 spells CASSVTSGSTDTQYF. CDR3 nucleotide sequence: TGTGCCAGCAGCGTCACTAGCGGTAGCACAGATACGCAGTATTTT.

The chain employs TRBV7-9 and TRBJ2-7; D may correspond to TRBD1 or TRBD2 (5 bases each). Germline CDR1 SEHNR, CDR2 FQNEAQ (reference sequence). V shed 1 base and J shed 0 bases, with 10 bases lying between them. The CDR3 runs 15 residues. The CDR3 sequence is CASSLEAGSSYEQYF. CDR3 in DNA: TGTGCCAGCAGCTTAGAGGCAGGGAGCTCCTACGAGCAGTACTTC.

To note about this clone: At the DNA level, this CDR3 is encoded by other sequences in the same sample as well. The rearrangement uses TRBV18 and TRBJ2-3; no definite D call. The ends were cut back, 5 bases at V and 0 bases at J, with 6 bases in the middle. The CDR3 has 13 residues. Germline CDR1 KGHSH, CDR2 LQKENI. The CDR3 loop reads CASSVPSTDTQYF. In DNA form, the CDR3 reads TGTGCCAGCTCAGTTCCCAGCACAGATACGCAGTATTTT. The variable domain in full, with the rest retrieved from reference TRBV18 and TRBJ2-3, is NAGVMQNPRHLVRRRGQEARLRCSPMKGHSHVYWYRQLPEEGLKFMVYLQKENIIDESGMPKERFSAEFPKEGPSILRIQQVVRGDSAAYFCASSVPSTDTQYFGPGTRLTVL.

This clone was recorded only once. This chain uses TRBV19 with TRBJ2-2, with D tentatively TRBD2 (5 bases). The V gene lost 4 bases and the J gene lost 4 bases, with 10 bases spanning the gap. The CDR3 is 14 amino acids. CDR1 is LNHDA and CDR2 is SQIVND in the germline V gene (reference sequence). Here the CDR3 reads CASSRESGTGELFF. The CDR3 DNA reads TGTGCCAGTAGTAGGGAGTCGGGCACCGGGGAGCTGTTTTTT. Looking up the rest from reference TRBV19 and TRBJ2-2 gives the full variable domain: DGGITQSPKYLFRKEGQNVTLSCEQNLNHDAMYWYRQDPGQGLRLIYYSQIVNDFQKGDIAEGYSVSREKKESFPLTVTSAQKNPTAFYLCASSRESGTGELFFGEGSRLTVL.

The CDR3 DNA reads TGTGCCAGCAGCTTGGGGTTCGGGGCAGAGACCCAGTACTTC. Its protein is CASSLGFGAETQYF. The chain combines TRBV5-6 with TRBJ2-5; D might be TRBD1 or TRBD2, each matching 5 bases. Germline V gives CDR1 SGHDT, CDR2 YYEEEE. The CDR3 covers 14 residues. Trimming took off 0 bases at V and 4 bases at J, with 10 bases between the two ends.

The chain employs TRBV7-6 and TRBJ2-3; D call uncertain. Germline loops: CDR1 SGHVS, CDR2 FNYEAQ. This CDR3 comprises 14 residues. Trimming left V 6 bases short and J 0 bases short, with 10 bases between. CDR3 coding DNA: TGTGCCAGCAGACCAGGCCAGAGCACAGATACGCAGTATTTT. It codes for CASRPGQSTDTQYF. Filled out from reference TRBV7-6 and TRBJ2-3, the complete variable domain reads GAGVSQSPRYKVTKRGQDVALRCDPISGHVSLYWYRQALGQGPEFLTYFNYEAQQDKSGLPNDRFSAERPEGSISTLTIQRTEQRDSAMYRCASRPGQSTDTQYFGPGTRLTVL.

The J gene is TRBJ1-4, the V gene TRBV11-2; D uncertain. V lost 1 base and J lost 2, with 17 bases in between. Germline V gene lookup returns CDR1 SGHAT and CDR2 FQNNGV. The CDR3 is 18 amino acids. The CDR3 reads CASSLARSAAPTNEKLFF. CDR3 DNA sequence: TGTGCCAGCAGCTTAGCACGGTCGGCAGCCCCCACTAATGAAAAACTGTTTTTT.

A note on this clone: The sample has other DNA sequences that encode this CDR3 too. The rearrangement uses TRBV7-8 and TRBJ2-5; TRBD2 aligns across 8 bases. Trimming at V came to 5 bases and at J to 4 bases, leaving 6 bases not matched to a gene. The CDR3 has 14 residues. Looked up from germline, CDR1 is SGHVS and CDR2 is FQNEAQ. DNA for the CDR3: TGTGCCAGCAGCCCTGGGCTAGCGGGAGAGACCCAGTACTTC. This codes for CASSPGLAGETQYF. Together with reference TRBV7-8 and TRBJ2-5, the CDR3 gives the full variable domain: GAGVSQSPRYKVAKRGQDVALRCDPISGHVSLFWYQQALGQGPEFLTYFQNEAQLDKSGLPSDRFFAERPEGSVSTLKIQRTQQEDSAVYLCASSPGLAGETQYFGPGTRLLVL.

The J gene is TRBJ1-1, the V gene TRBV6-1; tentative D call: TRBD1 (5 bases). CDR1 is MNHNS, CDR2 SASEGT, per germline. The CDR3 is 15 residues long. V lost 4 bases and J lost 1, with 13 bases in between. DNA of the CDR3: TGTGCCAGCAGTGGTGCTGGGGCGGGGAACACTGAAGCTTTCTTT. Translated: CASSGAGAGNTEAFF.

The rearrangement uses TRBV15 and TRBJ2-7; the D is unclear. CDR3 length: 14 residues. Trimming pared 1 base from V and 6 bases from J, leaving 13 bases between. Looked up from germline, CDR1 is LNHNV and CDR2 is YYDKDF (reference sequence). The CDR3: CATSRGGGYIEQYF. CDR3 sequence (DNA): TGTGCCACCAGCAGAGGTGGCGGCTATATCGAGCAGTACTTC.

The V and J genes are TRBV25-1 and TRBJ1-1; D gene unclear. The CDR3 sequence is 14 residues long. Germline V lookup: CDR1 MGHDK, CDR2 SYGVNS. Deletions cut 8 bases from V and 1 base from J, with 14 bases between. This chain's CDR3 is CASGSGSPNTEAFF. Written as DNA, the CDR3 is TGTGCCAGCGGGTCGGGCTCCCCGAACACTGAAGCTTTCTTT.

The chain has TRBV7-3 and TRBJ1-1; TRBD1 aligns across 11 bases. V dropped 1 base and J dropped 5; count of bases not matched to a gene: 9. The CDR3 has 17 amino acids. The germline V gene encodes CDR1 SGHTA and CDR2 FQGTGA. The CDR3, as DNA: TGTGCCAGCAGCTTAATGCCACGGGACAGGGGGAGAACTGAAGCTTTCTTT. This gives the protein CASSLMPRDRGRTEAFF. Full variable domain (outside the CDR3, taken from reference TRBV7-3 and TRBJ1-1): GAGVSQTPSNKVTEKGKYVELRCDPISGHTALYWYRQSLGQGPEFLIYFQGTGAADDSGLPNDRFFAVRPEGSVSTLKIQRTERGDSAVYLCASSLMPRDRGRTEAFFGQGTRLTVV.

The genes are TRBV5-1 and TRBJ2-3, with 7 bases matching TRBD2. V was clipped by 4 bases and J by 5 bases; unmatched bases: 10. The CDR3 totals 15 residues. Germline V gene data show CDR1 as SGHRS and CDR2 as YFSETQ. CDR3 nucleotides: TGCGCCAGCAGCGGTCGGGGGGAGTGGGAAGATACGCAGTATTTT. Translating it yields CASSGRGEWEDTQYF.

The gene calls are TRBV5-1 and TRBJ2-2, with D perhaps matching TRBD1 (5 bases). The germline V gene has CDR1 SGHRS and CDR2 YFSETQ. The ends were cut back, 4 bases at V and 6 bases at J, with 13 bases in the middle. The CDR3 spans 14 residues. The CDR3 DNA is TGCGCCAGCAGCCTCGAATGGGGCCCCGGGGAGCTGTTTTTT. This translates into CASSLEWGPGELFF.

The chain recombines TRBV28 with TRBJ2-1, with D perhaps being TRBD1 or TRBD2 (5 bases each). The CDR3 is 16 residues long. Germline-derived CDR1 and CDR2 are MDHEN and SYDVKM. Trimming pared 2 bases from V and 2 bases from J, leaving 13 bases between. This CDR3 reads CASSLIGQGPYNEQFF. The CDR3 nucleotides read TGTGCCAGCAGTTTAATTGGGCAGGGACCCTACAATGAGCAGTTCTTC.

The V and J genes are TRBV7-9 and TRBJ2-7; D call uncertain. This CDR3 is 11 amino acids long. Germline V CDR1 and CDR2: SEHNR, FQNEAQ (reference sequence). Trimming shortened V by 5 bases and J by 5 bases, and 7 bases separated the two germline ends. CDR3 DNA: TGTGCCAGCAGCATCGTAGACGAGCAGTACTTC. It is translated as CASSIVDEQYF.